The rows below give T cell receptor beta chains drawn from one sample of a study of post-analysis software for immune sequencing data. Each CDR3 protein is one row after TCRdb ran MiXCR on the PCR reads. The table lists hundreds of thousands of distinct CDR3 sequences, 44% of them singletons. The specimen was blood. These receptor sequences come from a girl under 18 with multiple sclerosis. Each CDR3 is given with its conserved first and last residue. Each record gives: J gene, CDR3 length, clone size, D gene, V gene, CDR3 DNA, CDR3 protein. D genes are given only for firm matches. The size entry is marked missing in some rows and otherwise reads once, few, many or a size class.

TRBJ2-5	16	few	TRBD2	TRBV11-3	TGTGCCAGCAGCTCCCAACTAGCGGCCATGGGAGAGACCCAGTACTTC	CASSSQLAAMGETQYF
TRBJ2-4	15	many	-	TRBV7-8	TGTGCCAGCACAACCGGGGACGGGAGGCAGGGGTTTCAGTACTTC	CASTTGDGRQGFQYF
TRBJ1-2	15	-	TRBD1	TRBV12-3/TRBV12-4	TGTGCCAGCAGTTTTGTCGCGACAGGGGTCTATGGCTACACCTTC	CASSFVATGVYGYTF
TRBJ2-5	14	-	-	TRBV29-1	TGCAGCGTTGTTAGGGACCGCGGGAAAGAGACCCAGTACTTC	CSVVRDRGKETQYF
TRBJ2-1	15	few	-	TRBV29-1	TGCAGCGTTGAAGATGGGTGGGGGCCCTACAATGAGCAGTTCTTC	CSVEDGWGPYNEQFF
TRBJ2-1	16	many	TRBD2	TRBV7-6	TGTGCCAGCAGCTTAGAAGATCCGGGACTAGCGGGAGAACAGTTCTTC	CASSLEDPGLAGEQFF
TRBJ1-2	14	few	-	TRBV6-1	TGTGCCAGCAGTGAAGCGCTGGGGGCCTATGGCTACACCTTC	CASSEALGAYGYTF
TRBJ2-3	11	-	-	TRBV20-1	TGCAGTGCTCCCAGGGACCCTACGCAGTATTTT	CSAPRDPTQYF
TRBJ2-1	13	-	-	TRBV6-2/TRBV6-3	TGTGCCAGCCAGCGAGCACCATACAATGAGCAGTTCTTC	CASQRAPYNEQFF
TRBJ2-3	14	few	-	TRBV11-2	TGTGCCAGCAGCTGGAGTGGGGGCACAGATACGCAGTATTTT	CASSWSGGTDTQYF
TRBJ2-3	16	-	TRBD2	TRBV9	TGTGCCAGCAGCGTAGCTAGCGGGGGGATCGACTATACGCAGTATTTT	CASSVASGGIDYTQYF
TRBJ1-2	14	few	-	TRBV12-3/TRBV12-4	TGTGCCAGCACCCGGGGGCAGGGCGGCTATGGCTACACCTTC	CASTRGQGGYGYTF
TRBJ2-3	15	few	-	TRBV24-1	TGTGCCACCAGTGATGGAGGGAGGCCACGGGATACGCAGTATTTT	CATSDGGRPRDTQYF
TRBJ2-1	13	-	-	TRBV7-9	TGTGCCAGCAGCTTAGCGGCAGGAAATGAGCAGTTCTTC	CASSLAAGNEQFF
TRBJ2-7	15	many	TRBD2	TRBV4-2	TGTGCCAGCAGCCAAGATGACGGGGGGGCCCAAGAGCAGTACTTC	CASSQDDGGAQEQYF
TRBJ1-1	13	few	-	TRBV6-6	TGTGCCAGCTCCTTGGGTTCGGACACTGAAGCTTTCTTT	CASSLGSDTEAFF
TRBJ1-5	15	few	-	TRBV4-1	TGCGCCAGCAGCCTTAAAATAGGGATCAATCAGCCCCAGCATTTT	CASSLKIGINQPQHF
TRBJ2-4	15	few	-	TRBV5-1	TGCGCCAGCAGCCTATTCGGGGACGGAAAAAACATTCAGTACTTC	CASSLFGDGKNIQYF
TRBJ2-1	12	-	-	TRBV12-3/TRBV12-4	TGTGCCAGCAGTTTTGGGGTAGGTGAGCAGTTCTTC	CASSFGVGEQFF
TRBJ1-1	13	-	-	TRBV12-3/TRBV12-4	TGTGCCAGCAGCCAGGAGGTGCACACTGAAGCTTTCTTT	CASSQEVHTEAFF
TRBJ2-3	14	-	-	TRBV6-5	TGTGCCAGCAGTTACCTAGGTAGCACAGATACGCAGTATTTT	CASSYLGSTDTQYF
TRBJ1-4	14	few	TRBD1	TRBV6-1	TGTGCCAGCAGACTTGGGACAGGGTCTGAAAAACTGTTTTTT	CASRLGTGSEKLFF
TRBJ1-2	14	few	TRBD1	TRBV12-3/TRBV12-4	TGTGCCAGCAGAAGACAGGGGGTCAACTATGGCTACACCTTC	CASRRQGVNYGYTF
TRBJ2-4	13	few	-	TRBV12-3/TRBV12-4	TGTGCCAGCAGTTTGGCAGCCTCCCCTCCTCGGTACTTC	CASSLAASPPRYF
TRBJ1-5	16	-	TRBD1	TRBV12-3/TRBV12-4	TGTGCCAGCAGTCCGACAGGGGCGAGAGGCAATCAGCCCCAGCATTTT	CASSPTGARGNQPQHF
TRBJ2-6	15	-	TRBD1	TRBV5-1	TGCGCCAGCACCCGGACAGGGTACGGGGCCAACGTCCTGACTTTC	CASTRTGYGANVLTF
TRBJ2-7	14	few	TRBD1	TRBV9	TGTGCCAGCAGCGTAGATGACAGGGGCTACGAGCAGTACTTC	CASSVDDRGYEQYF
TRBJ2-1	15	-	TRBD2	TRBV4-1	TGCGCCAGCAGCCAAGGCCCTAGCGGCTACAATGGGCAGTTCTTC	CASSQGPSGYNGQFF
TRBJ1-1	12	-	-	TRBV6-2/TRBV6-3	TGTGCCAGCAGTCATGGGACTATTGCGGCTTTCTTT	CASSHGTIAAFF
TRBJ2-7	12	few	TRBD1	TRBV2	TGTGCCAGCAGGGACAGGGGAATCGAGCAGTACTTC	CASRDRGIEQYF
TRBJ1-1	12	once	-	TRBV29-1	TGCAGCGTTGAACCCGCGAACACTGAAGCTTTCTTT	CSVEPANTEAFF
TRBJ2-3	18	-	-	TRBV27	TGTGCCTGCAGTCCCGCCCTCGGACTGTCTCTGGGTCCAGATACGCAGTATTTT	CACSPALGLSLGPDTQYF
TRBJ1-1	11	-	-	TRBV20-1	TGCAGTGCCTGGGAGAACACTGAAGCTTTCTTT	CSAWENTEAFF
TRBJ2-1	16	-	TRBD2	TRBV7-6	TGTGCCAGCAGCTTAGCGAGGCTAGCGGGAGACAATGAGCAGTTCTTC	CASSLARLAGDNEQFF
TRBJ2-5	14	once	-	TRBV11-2	TGTGCCAGCAGCTTTGGTTGGGCCCAAGAGACCCAGTACTTC	CASSFGWAQETQYF
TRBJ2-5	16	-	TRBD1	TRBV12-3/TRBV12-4	TGTGCCAGCAGTTCTACCAGGGGGCGAACGGAAGAGACCCAGTACTTC	CASSSTRGRTEETQYF
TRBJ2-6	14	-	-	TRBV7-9	TGTGCCAGCAGGACAGACTCTGGGGCCAACGTCCTGACTTTC	CASRTDSGANVLTF
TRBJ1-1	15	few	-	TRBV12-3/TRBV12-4	TGTGCCAGCAGTTTGGCGTTCCTTATGAACACTGAAGCTTTCTTT	CASSLAFLMNTEAFF
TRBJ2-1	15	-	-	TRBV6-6	TGTGCCAGCAGCCACAGGGGGGGAGCGTTCGGTGAGCAGTTCTTC	CASSHRGGAFGEQFF